The rows below give T cell receptor beta chains drawn from one sample of a study of T-cell reconstitution after alpha-beta-depleted transplantation in children. TCRdb itself ran the PCR reads through MiXCR, one entry per CDR3 protein. The data show some 200,000 distinct CDR3 sequences, about 8.7% seen once. Sequences were derived from PBMCs, mostly from graft donor cells, sampled 360 days after TCRalphabeta/CD19-depleted stem cell transplant. These receptors were taken from a male patient between 2 and 15 years old who had a stem cell transplant for acute myeloid leukemia, so the T cells may come from the graft donor. Each CDR3 is given with its conserved first and last residue. A D gene is named only where the DNA matches it firmly. Expanded clones get a size class; other rows say once, few or many, or leave the size out.

>TRBD1|TRBJ1-1|TRBV12-3/TRBV12-4|many
CASLDRGNTEAFF
TGTGCCAGCTTGGACAGGGGGAACACTGAAGCTTTCTTT
>.|TRBJ2-5|TRBV20-1|few
CSARAPTGAPQETQYF
TGCAGTGCTAGAGCCCCGACAGGAGCCCCACAAGAGACCCAGTACTTC
>.|TRBJ1-3|TRBV9|few
CASSVAGNTIYF
TGTGCCAGCAGCGTAGCCGGAAACACCATATATTTT
>TRBD1|TRBJ1-2|TRBV11-2|.
CASSVGGEGYTF
TGTGCCAGCAGCGTAGGGGGCGAGGGCTACACCTTC
>.|TRBJ2-3|TRBV5-1|.
CASSRENRLGAYTQYF
TGCGCCAGCAGCCGGGAGAACAGATTGGGGGCATATACGCAGTATTTT
>.|TRBJ2-5|TRBV5-1|many
CASSKDSWKETQYF
TGCGCCAGCAGTAAGGACAGTTGGAAAGAGACCCAGTACTTC
>TRBD2|TRBJ2-1|TRBV20-1|few
CSARRSGSSDEQFF
TGCAGTGCTAGACGGAGCGGGAGTTCGGATGAGCAGTTCTTC
>.|TRBJ2-5|TRBV7-8|.
CATVGAHDQETQYF
TGTGCCACCGTGGGGGCACACGACCAAGAGACCCAGTACTTC
>.|TRBJ2-3|TRBV12-3/TRBV12-4|many
CASNRDTDTQYF
TGTGCCAGCAATAGGGACACAGATACGCAGTATTTT
>TRBD2|TRBJ2-1|TRBV9|many
CASSPGTSGVGEQFF
TGTGCCAGCAGCCCGGGGACTAGCGGAGTGGGTGAGCAGTTCTTC
>TRBD1|TRBJ1-2|TRBV12-3/TRBV12-4|few
CASSFRQGGGYTF
TGTGCCAGCAGTTTTAGACAGGGCGGGGGCTACACCTTC
>.|TRBJ1-1|TRBV3-1|many
CASSRGENTEAFF
TGTGCCAGCAGCCGAGGGGAGAACACTGAAGCTTTCTTT
>TRBD2|TRBJ2-2|TRBV12-3/TRBV12-4|few
CASSLGLAGPGELFF
TGTGCCAGCAGTTTGGGACTAGCGGGACCCGGGGAGCTGTTTTTT
>.|TRBJ1-1|TRBV20-1|.
CSAHHPLGTANTEAFF
TGCAGTGCCCACCATCCTTTGGGGACGGCGAACACTGAAGCTTTCTTT
>TRBD2|TRBJ2-1|TRBV5-1|many
CASSLSSGEYNEQFF
TGCGCCAGCAGCCTATCTAGCGGGGAATACAATGAGCAGTTCTTC